Below are 10 T cell receptor beta chains sequenced from a single sample in a study of blood T cell repertoires in COVID-19. Clones were sequenced by immunoSEQ multiplex PCR, and TCRdb holds only the in-frame ones, with some missing. The sample consists of a few hundred thousand clones, around four fifths of them appearing once. The sequenced sample consisted of peripheral blood. These receptors came from a woman aged 80 or over with active or convalescent COVID-19.

The rearrangement uses TRBV5-1 and TRBJ1-1; 7 bases fit TRBD1. V trimming: 2 bases; J trimming: 3 bases; junction bases outside the gene matches: 7. CDR3 length: 15 amino acids. The germline V gene encodes CDR1 SGHRS and CDR2 YFSETQ. CDR3 sequence (DNA): TGCGCCAGCAGCTTCTTTGGCAGGGGGGACACTGAAGCTTTCTTT. It yields the protein CASSFFGRGDTEAFF.

V is TRBV6-5 and J is TRBJ2-7, with D perhaps matching TRBD2 (5 bases). V lost 6 bases and J lost 5, with 14 bases in between. This CDR3 has 13 residues. CDR1 MNHEY and CDR2 SVGAGI come from the germline V gene. The CDR3 region has the DNA TGTGCCAGCAGCCAGGACTCTGGGGACGAGCAGTACTTC. Translation: CASSQDSGDEQYF.

The chain combines TRBV30 with TRBJ2-3; TRBD2 agrees at 12 bases. Losses at the gene ends were 0 bases for V and 3 bases for J; bases not matched to a gene: 4. Per the germline V gene, CDR1 is GTSNPN and CDR2 is SVGIG (reference sequence). The CDR3 spans 16 residues. For the CDR3, the DNA is TGTGCCTGGAGTGTATCTAGCGGGAGGGGTACAGATACGCAGTATTTT. Translated, it gives CAWSVSSGRGTDTQYF.

V is TRBV12-5 and J is TRBJ1-2, with a possible D match to TRBD1 (5 bases). V was clipped by 3 bases and J by 5 bases, with 13 bases between them. Germline CDR1 is LGHNT and CDR2 is FRNRAP. This CDR3 spans 14 amino acids. CDR3 bases: TGTGCTAGTGGTTTATCAGGGCAGCCTTATGGCTACACCTTC. It yields the protein CASGLSGQPYGYTF.

This clone was recorded a few times. The chain employs TRBV25-1 and TRBJ1-6, with D unclear. CDR1 is MGHDK, CDR2 SYGVNS, per germline. V lost 3 bases and J 10 bases, leaving 19 bases between the germline ends. This CDR3 has 16 residues. The CDR3 spells CASSDVGRGEGSPLHF. DNA of the CDR3: TGTGCCAGCAGTGATGTGGGCCGTGGAGAGGGCTCACCCCTCCACTTT.

The gene calls are TRBV9 and TRBJ2-3; 13 positions match TRBD2. From germline, CDR1 is SGDLS and CDR2 YYNGEE. V shed 5 bases and J 4 bases; nucleotides not matched to a gene: 4. The CDR3 length is 15 residues. CDR3 nucleotide sequence: TGTGCCAGCAGTGGACTAGCGGGAGCCCCAGATACGCAGTATTTT. Residues: CASSGLAGAPDTQYF. Full variable domain (rest looked up from reference TRBV9 and TRBJ2-3): DSGVTQTPKHLITATGQRVTLRCSPRSGDLSVYWYQQSLDQGLQFLIQYYNGEERAKGNILERFSAQQFPDLHSELNLSSLELGDSALYFCASSGLAGAPDTQYFGPGTRLTVL.

Regarding this clone: The sample has other DNA sequences that encode this CDR3 too. V gene TRBV18 combines with J gene TRBJ2-1, with 13 bases matching TRBD2. Germline values: CDR1 KGHSH, CDR2 LQKENI. Losses at the gene ends were 4 bases for V and 4 bases for J; bases not matched to a gene: 1. CDR3 size: 15 residues. CDR3 nucleotides: TGTGCCAGCTCACAGGGACTAGCGGGGTACAATGAGCAGTTCTTC. Translating it yields CASSQGLAGYNEQFF.

This clone came up once. V and J are TRBV7-3 and TRBJ1-2, with TRBD1 matching 10 bases. CDR1 SGHTA and CDR2 FQGTGA come from the germline V gene. The CDR3 is 17 amino acids. With 6 bases clipped from V and 3 bases from J, the junction kept 13 bases outside the gene matches. CDR3 in DNA: TGTGCCAGCAGGCGGACAGGGGGGACTGCGGGTGACTATGGCTACACCTTC. This sequence encodes CASRRTGGTAGDYGYTF.

CDR3 in DNA: TGCGCCAGCAGCTTAGACAGCACTAATCAGCCCCAGCATTTT. As protein: CASSLDSTNQPQHF. This rearrangement joins TRBV5-1 to TRBJ1-5, with a weak D call TRBD1 (5 bases). The CDR3 sequence is 14 residues long. Germline CDR1 is SGHRS and CDR2 is YFSETQ. Trimming shortened V by 2 bases and J by 4 bases, and 10 bases separated the two germline ends.

V is TRBV7-9 and J is TRBJ2-5, with a tentative D call TRBD1 (6 bases). The germline V gene has CDR1 SEHNR and CDR2 FQNEAQ (reference sequence). V lost 6 bases and J 0 bases, leaving 11 bases between the germline ends. The CDR3 runs 14 residues. CDR3 coding DNA: TGTGCCAGCAGTTGGCGACAGGACCAAGAGACCCAGTACTTC. Translating gives CASSWRQDQETQYF.